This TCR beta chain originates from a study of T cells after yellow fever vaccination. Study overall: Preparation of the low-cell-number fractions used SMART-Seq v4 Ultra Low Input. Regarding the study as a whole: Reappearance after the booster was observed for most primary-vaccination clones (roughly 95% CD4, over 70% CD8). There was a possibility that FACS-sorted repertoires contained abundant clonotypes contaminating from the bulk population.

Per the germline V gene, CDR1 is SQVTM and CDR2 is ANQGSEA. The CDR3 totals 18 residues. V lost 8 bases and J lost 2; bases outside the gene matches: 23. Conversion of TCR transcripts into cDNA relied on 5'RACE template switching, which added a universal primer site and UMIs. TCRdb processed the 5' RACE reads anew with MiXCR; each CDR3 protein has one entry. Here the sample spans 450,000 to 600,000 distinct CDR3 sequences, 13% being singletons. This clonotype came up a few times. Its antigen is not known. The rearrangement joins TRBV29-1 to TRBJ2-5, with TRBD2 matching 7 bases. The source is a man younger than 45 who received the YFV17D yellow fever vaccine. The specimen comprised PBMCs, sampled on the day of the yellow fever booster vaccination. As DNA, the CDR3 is TGCAGCCCCTTGCGTGGCGGGGGAGAGGTCGTCCCTCAAGAGACCCAGTACTTC. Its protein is CSPLRGGGEVVPQETQYF.